These T cell receptor beta chains were read from a single sample in a study of memory B cells and T cells in multiple sclerosis. The data were produced by immunoSEQ multiplex PCR, yet TCRdb's version contains in-frame clones alone and is incomplete. The repertoire holds 46,000 or so clones, with around 80% as singletons. These receptors have no identified antigens. Sequences were obtained from PBMCs from blood kept in culture. The receptors come from a human donor with multiple sclerosis. CDR3s include the opening cysteine and the closing phenylalanine or tryptophan. Fields, in order: J gene, V gene, clone size, D gene, CDR3 protein, CDR3 DNA. D genes are given only for firm matches. Not all rows give a size; the values are once, few, many and, for expanded clones, a class.

>TRBJ2-3|TRBV7-2|NA|TRBD2
CASSPSSGGMVHTQYF
TGTGCCAGCAGCCCGTCTAGCGGGGGGATGGTACATACGCAGTATTTT
>TRBJ2-7|TRBV5-6|NA|TRBD1
CASSYIGQESYEQYF
TGTGCCAGCAGCTATATCGGACAGGAGTCCTACGAGCAGTACTTC
>TRBJ2-3|TRBV2|NA|NA
CASSVEGSTDTQYF
TGTGCCAGCAGTGTAGAGGGAAGCACAGATACGCAGTATTTT
>TRBJ2-3|TRBV7-2|NA|NA
CASSLIRSRGVASTDTQYF
TGTGCCAGCAGCTTAATTCGGTCGAGGGGGGTCGCTAGCACAGATACGCAGTATTTT
>TRBJ1-1|TRBV4-1|NA|TRBD1
CASSRGQGANTEAFF
TGCGCCAGCAGCCGTGGACAGGGGGCGAACACTGAAGCTTTCTTT
>TRBJ1-3|TRBV4-2|NA|NA
CASSQDRLSGSGNTIYF
TGTGCCAGCAGCCAAGATCGGCTTTCGGGGTCTGGAAACACCATATATTTT
>TRBJ1-5|TRBV7-9|few|TRBD1
CASSPRDRYQPQHF
TGTGCCAGCAGCCCCCGGGACAGATACCAGCCCCAGCATTTT
>TRBJ2-7|TRBV5-1|NA|TRBD1
CASSLAGQGNEQYF
TGCGCCAGCAGCTTGGCGGGACAGGGAAACGAGCAGTACTTC
>TRBJ1-1|TRBV7-9|NA|NA
CASSLSLKTEAFF
TGTGCCAGCAGCTTATCTCTAAAAACTGAAGCTTTCTTT
>TRBJ2-5|TRBV7-2|NA|NA
CASSFQRGETQYF
TGTGCCAGCAGCTTCCAAAGGGGAGAGACCCAGTACTTC
>TRBJ1-2|TRBV6-1|NA|TRBD1
CASSEDRGNYGYTF
TGTGCCAGCAGTGAGGACAGGGGCAACTATGGCTACACCTTC
>TRBJ2-3|TRBV6-1|NA|TRBD1
CASRTGADTQYF
TGTGCCAGCAGGACAGGGGCAGATACGCAGTATTTT
>TRBJ1-5|TRBV4-1|NA|NA
CASSHRAGDVRIPQHF
TGCGCCAGCAGCCACCGTGCGGGGGACGTAAGAATTCCCCAGCATTTT
>TRBJ2-1|TRBV12-5|NA|NA
CATSTGTLSYNEQFF
TGTGCTACCTCCACTGGGACCCTCTCCTACAATGAGCAGTTCTTC
>TRBJ2-7|TRBV9|few|NA
CASSVVGSYEQYF
TGTGCCAGCAGCGTAGTTGGCTCCTACGAGCAGTACTTC
>TRBJ2-1|TRBV6-5|once|NA
CASRMDSAYNEQFF
TGTGCCAGCAGAATGGACAGCGCCTACAATGAGCAGTTCTTC